This is a list of T cell receptor beta chains from one sample in a study of breast tumors, draining lymph nodes, adjacent tissues. TCRdb re-called the multiplex PCR reads with MiXCR, one entry per CDR3 protein. The repertoire includes about 220,000 distinct CDR3 sequences, about 34% of them detected once, and about 3.3% sits in the top ten. The material sequenced was axillary lymph node tissue. The receptors shown here come from a female donor with breast cancer. Some clones in this sample may be carry-over from other donors' samples. CDR3s include the opening cysteine and the closing phenylalanine or tryptophan. The D gene is left open where the match is weak. Expanded clones are given a class, and other clones once, few, many or no size at all.

J: TRBJ1-4; V: TRBV7-2; D: NA; size: NA; DNA: TGTGCCAGCAGCTTGTGGGGGACTAATGAAAAACTGTTTTTT; CDR3: CASSLWGTNEKLFF
J: TRBJ2-7; V: TRBV27; D: NA; size: NA; DNA: TGTGCCAGCAGTCCGAGGACATTTACGAGCTCCTACGAGCAGTACTTC; CDR3: CASSPRTFTSSYEQYF
J: TRBJ1-4; V: TRBV25-1; D: NA; size: NA; DNA: NA; CDR3: CASSFYICSASRPNEKLFF
J: TRBJ2-7; V: TRBV11-2; D: NA; size: many; DNA: TGTGCCAGCAGCTTATCCCACGGCAGGGTCGGCTACGAGCAGTACTTC; CDR3: CASSLSHGRVGYEQYF
J: TRBJ2-1; V: TRBV19; D: NA; size: many; DNA: TGTGCCAGTAGTATCAGGGGGGGGGGCCGTCGCAATGAGCAGTTCTTC; CDR3: CASSIRGGGRRNEQFF
J: TRBJ1-4; V: TRBV2; D: NA; size: NA; DNA: TGTGCCAGCAGTGAATCGGGGGCCCCTGGAAAACTGTTTTTT; CDR3: CASSESGAPGKLFF
J: TRBJ2-2; V: TRBV9; D: TRBD2; size: NA; DNA: TGTGCCACCAGCGGTCGGACTAGCGGTACCACCGGGGAGCTGTTTTTT; CDR3: CATSGRTSGTTGELFF
J: TRBJ2-2; V: TRBV6-6; D: NA; size: few; DNA: TGTGCCAGCAGTCACGCGAACACCGGGGAGCTGTTTTTT; CDR3: CASSHANTGELFF
J: TRBJ2-3; V: TRBV5-4; D: TRBD2; size: NA; DNA: TGTGCCAGCAGCTTCCCCGGGACTAGCGGGGGGATCGATACGCAGTATTTT; CDR3: CASSFPGTSGGIDTQYF
J: TRBJ1-2; V: TRBV29-1; D: NA; size: many; DNA: TGCAGCGTTGTATCGCCCAACTATGGCTACACCTTC; CDR3: CSVVSPNYGYTF
J: TRBJ2-5; V: TRBV5-1; D: NA; size: many; DNA: TGCGCCAGCAGCTACAAATCAGGGGAAGAGACCCAGTACTTC; CDR3: CASSYKSGEETQYF
J: TRBJ1-2; V: TRBV6-4; D: TRBD1; size: many; DNA: TGTGCCAGCAGTGACACTGGACAGGCTAACTATGGCTACACCTTC; CDR3: CASSDTGQANYGYTF
J: TRBJ1-2; V: TRBV6-5; D: TRBD1; size: many; DNA: TGTGCCAGCAGGGGACAGGGATACTATGGCTACACCTTC; CDR3: CASRGQGYYGYTF
J: TRBJ2-1; V: TRBV24-1; D: TRBD2; size: NA; DNA: TGTGCCGCCGTCCGGGGAGCGGGAGGGCCCCGGAATGAGCAGTTCTTC; CDR3: CAAVRGAGGPRNEQFF
J: TRBJ2-7; V: TRBV5-6; D: NA; size: few; DNA: TGTGCCAGCAGCTTAAACCTGCCGGGGGGCCCCTACGAGCAGTACTTC; CDR3: CASSLNLPGGPYEQYF
J: TRBJ2-7; V: TRBV12-5; D: TRBD2; size: many; DNA: TGTGCTAGTGGTTTAGCAGGCGGGAGTTCCTACGAGCAGTACTTC; CDR3: CASGLAGGSSYEQYF
J: TRBJ2-7; V: TRBV6-1; D: NA; size: few; DNA: TGTGCCAGCACTCACAGGACTTCCTACGAGCAGTACTTC; CDR3: CASTHRTSYEQYF
J: TRBJ2-7; V: TRBV10-3; D: NA; size: NA; DNA: TGTGCCAGCAGGGAGGCCGGGACACTCTACGAGCAGTACTTC; CDR3: CASREAGTLYEQYF
J: TRBJ2-2; V: TRBV5-1; D: TRBD2; size: many; DNA: TGCGCCAGCAGCATCGGGACTAGCGGGGGCTACACCGGGGAGCTGTTTTTT; CDR3: CASSIGTSGGYTGELFF
J: TRBJ1-2; V: TRBV20-1; D: NA; size: many; DNA: TGCAGTGCTAGGGTCGACGGTAACTATGCCTACACCTTC; CDR3: CSARVDGNYAYTF
J: TRBJ2-7; V: TRBV3-1; D: NA; size: few; DNA: TGTGCCAGCAGCTCCCGTACGGACCAGACCTCCTACGAGCAGTACTTC; CDR3: CASSSRTDQTSYEQYF
J: TRBJ1-4; V: TRBV15; D: NA; size: many; DNA: TGTGCCACCAGCAGAGAGGGGCTGGGGGAAAAACTGTTTTTT; CDR3: CATSREGLGEKLFF
J: TRBJ2-1; V: TRBV24-1; D: TRBD2; size: NA; DNA: TGTGCCACCAGTGATCGAGGGACTAGCGGGGGTGTTGAGCAGCTCTTC; CDR3: CATSDRGTSGGVEQLF
J: TRBJ2-3; V: TRBV5-1; D: NA; size: many; DNA: TGCGCCAGCAGCTCGGGCCTACACACAGATACGCAGTATTTT; CDR3: CASSSGLHTDTQYF
J: TRBJ2-6; V: TRBV12-3/TRBV12-4; D: NA; size: NA; DNA: TGTGCCAGCAGTTTAGTGGGCGTATCAGGGGCCAACGTCCTGACTTTC; CDR3: CASSLVGVSGANVLTF
J: TRBJ1-2; V: TRBV7-8; D: NA; size: many; DNA: TGTGCCAGCAGCCCGGGACACTTCAACTATGGCTACACCTTC; CDR3: CASSPGHFNYGYTF
J: TRBJ2-5; V: TRBV6-5; D: NA; size: NA; DNA: TGTGCCAGCAGTTACTCGAGAGGGGAGACCCAGTACTTC; CDR3: CASSYSRGETQYF
J: TRBJ1-5; V: TRBV5-1; D: NA; size: NA; DNA: TGCACCAGCAGCTTGGGACGGGGGATCAATCAGCCCCAGCATTTT; CDR3: CTSSLGRGINQPQHF
J: TRBJ2-3; V: TRBV6-5; D: TRBD2; size: many; DNA: TGTGCCAGCGGGAAACTAGCGGGAGGGTCGGCGCAGTATTTT; CDR3: CASGKLAGGSAQYF
J: TRBJ2-1; V: TRBV24-1; D: TRBD2; size: many; DNA: TGTGCCACCAGTGATCTCGGACTAGCGGGGGCCTACAATGAGCAGTTCTTC; CDR3: CATSDLGLAGAYNEQFF
J: TRBJ2-3; V: TRBV6-6; D: NA; size: many; DNA: TGTGCCAGCAGTTACGTCACAGATACGCAGTATTTT; CDR3: CASSYVTDTQYF
J: TRBJ1-2; V: TRBV20-1; D: NA; size: many; DNA: TGCAGTGCGAGGGAGGCAGGGGAATTAAACTATGGCTACACCTTC; CDR3: CSAREAGELNYGYTF
J: TRBJ2-1; V: TRBV2; D: TRBD2; size: many; DNA: TGTGCCAGCAGTGAGCTTAGCGGGAACCCATACAATGAGCAGTTCTTC; CDR3: CASSELSGNPYNEQFF
J: TRBJ1-2; V: TRBV6-5; D: NA; size: few; DNA: TGTGCCAGCAGTCACCTCGGACTTTACACCTTC; CDR3: CASSHLGLYTF
J: TRBJ2-7; V: TRBV20-1; D: NA; size: NA; DNA: TGCAGTGCTAGAGTGTCGCGGGCCTCCTACGAGCAGTACTTC; CDR3: CSARVSRASYEQYF
J: TRBJ1-5; V: TRBV20-1; D: NA; size: NA; DNA: TGCAGTGCAAGGAGCGGGACCAATCAGCCCCAGCATTTT; CDR3: CSARSGTNQPQHF
J: TRBJ2-2; V: TRBV4-3; D: NA; size: many; DNA: TGCGCCAGCAGCCAAGATCAGGCAGGGGCGAGGACCGGGGAGCTGTTTTTT; CDR3: CASSQDQAGARTGELFF
J: TRBJ2-1; V: TRBV19; D: TRBD1; size: many; DNA: TGTGCCAGTAGGACAGGACAGGGGACATACAATGAGCAGTTCTTC; CDR3: CASRTGQGTYNEQFF
J: TRBJ1-2; V: TRBV18; D: NA; size: many; DNA: TGTGCCAGCTCACCACCATGGCCCGATGCTAACTATGGCTACACCTTC; CDR3: CASSPPWPDANYGYTF
J: TRBJ1-2; V: TRBV2; D: TRBD1; size: NA; DNA: TGTGCCAGTTGGGGGGTCCGGGACAGGGGGTATGGCTACACCTTC; CDR3: CASWGVRDRGYGYTF
J: TRBJ2-5; V: TRBV30; D: NA; size: NA; DNA: TGTGCCTGGAGTTCGGCACACCAAGAGACCCAGTACTTC; CDR3: CAWSSAHQETQYF
J: TRBJ2-1; V: TRBV5-6; D: NA; size: NA; DNA: TGTGCCAGCATTCTGGAAGGGGGGGGTAATGAGCAGTTCTTC; CDR3: CASILEGGGNEQFF
J: TRBJ1-5; V: TRBV20-1; D: NA; size: many; DNA: TGCAGTGCTAGAGAGGGTAGTGATAGCAATCAGCCCCAGCATTTT; CDR3: CSAREGSDSNQPQHF
J: TRBJ2-7; V: TRBV24-1; D: NA; size: NA; DNA: TGTGCCACCAGCAATCATAACCCAAGGGACTGGCACTCCTACGAGCAGTACTTC; CDR3: CATSNHNPRDWHSYEQYF
J: TRBJ2-2; V: TRBV18; D: TRBD2; size: NA; DNA: TGTGCCAGCTCACCACTCGGCGTTGCGGGGGGCTCTACCGGGGAGCTGTTTTTT; CDR3: CASSPLGVAGGSTGELFF